This is a list of T cell receptor beta chains from one sample in a study of early T cells in non-severe SARS-CoV-2 infection. A single record per CDR3 protein comes from TCRdb applying MiXCR to the 5' RACE reads. The data show around 99,000 distinct CDR3 sequences, 16% seen once. Sequencing was performed on whole blood, taken at baseline. The receptors stem from an adult who was a healthcare worker with PCR-confirmed SARS-CoV-2 infection or an uninfected control (not recorded which). CDR3s include the opening cysteine and the closing phenylalanine or tryptophan. A D gene is named only where the DNA matches it firmly. Where a row states a size, it is once, few, many or the class of an expanded clone; other rows omit it.

-	-	TRBV5-5	TRBJ1-4	TGTGCCAGCAGCCCCGTGTACAGCAATGAAAAACTGTTTTTT	CASSPVYSNEKLFF
TRBD1	many	TRBV6-5	TRBJ1-1	TGTGCCAGCAGCCGACAGGGAAGCACTGAAGCTTTCTTT	CASSRQGSTEAFF
-	-	TRBV4-3	TRBJ2-3	TGCGCCAGCAGCCAAGGGGGAGCAAGAGATACGCAGTATTTT	CASSQGGARDTQYF
TRBD2	-	TRBV7-2	TRBJ2-3	TGTGCCAGCAGCCTCTATAGCGGGCCCACAGATACGCAGTATTTT	CASSLYSGPTDTQYF
TRBD1	few	TRBV7-2	TRBJ2-1	TGTGCCAGCAGCCCCCGACAGGGGAAAAGTGAGCAGTTCTTC	CASSPRQGKSEQFF
-	few	TRBV7-6	TRBJ2-1	TGTGCCAGCAGCTCTCCCCTAGGGGTAAGCTCCTACAATGAGCAGTTCTTC	CASSSPLGVSSYNEQFF
-	-	TRBV5-1	TRBJ2-7	TGCGCCAGCAGGTACGACGTAGGAGGTAACGAGCAGTACTTC	CASRYDVGGNEQYF
-	many	TRBV7-8	TRBJ2-7	TGTGCCAGCAGCTTAGCGGCAGGGAACGAGCAGTACTTC	CASSLAAGNEQYF
-	few	TRBV20-1	TRBJ2-3	TGCAGTGCTAGTCGGCGGGGTGGAGCAGATACGCAGTATTTT	CSASRRGGADTQYF
-	-	TRBV7-2	TRBJ2-7	TGTGCCAGCAGCTTCGGGCGGGATGGGTACGAGCAGTACTTC	CASSFGRDGYEQYF
-	few	TRBV5-5	TRBJ2-5	TGTGCCAGCAGCTGGGCCGGGAACCAAGAGACCCAGTACTTC	CASSWAGNQETQYF
-	-	TRBV3-1	TRBJ2-7	TGTGCCAGCAGCCAAGTGGGGGTAGGTTACGAGCAGTACTTC	CASSQVGVGYEQYF
-	few	TRBV6-5	TRBJ2-7	TGTGCCAGCAGTTATGATGGACAGAACCACTACGAGCAGTACTTC	CASSYDGQNHYEQYF
-	few	TRBV6-2/TRBV6-3	TRBJ1-6	TGTGCCAGCAGTTATCGACAGCAACCTTATTCACCCCTCCACTTT	CASSYRQQPYSPLHF
TRBD2	-	TRBV4-1	TRBJ2-1	TGCGCCAGCAGCCAAATGAGCGGGAAGTACAATGAGCAGTTCTTC	CASSQMSGKYNEQFF
-	-	TRBV19	TRBJ2-7	TGTGCCAGTAGTATGAGGGACTCCTACTACGAGCAGTACTTC	CASSMRDSYYEQYF
-	-	TRBV20-1	TRBJ2-3	TGCAGTGCTTCCACAGGTTTAGTCACAGATACGCAGTATTTT	CSASTGLVTDTQYF
TRBD2	many	TRBV5-5	TRBJ2-2	TGTGCCAGCAGCCATCGACTAGCGGAGGGCACCGGGGAGCTGTTTTTT	CASSHRLAEGTGELFF
-	few	TRBV27	TRBJ2-2	TGTGCCAGCAGTTCCTTCGGGATCCACACCGGGGAGCTGTTTTTT	CASSSFGIHTGELFF
-	-	TRBV14	TRBJ1-3	TGTGCCAGCAGCCAAGACTGGCCTGGAAACACCATATATTTT	CASSQDWPGNTIYF
TRBD1	-	TRBV24-1	TRBJ2-7	TGTGCCACCAGCCAGGGGGACCACGAGCAGTACTTC	CATSQGDHEQYF
TRBD1	few	TRBV11-2	TRBJ1-1	TGTGCCAGCAGCTTAAGACAGGGGGCGACTGAAGCTTTCTTT	CASSLRQGATEAFF
-	many	TRBV7-8	TRBJ2-5	TGTGCCAGCAGCTTAATCCTGGGTGAGACCCAGTACTTC	CASSLILGETQYF
TRBD2	-	TRBV7-6	TRBJ2-7	TGTGACAGCAGCTTAGAGGTGGGACTAGCCTACGAGCAGTACTTC	CDSSLEVGLAYEQYF
-	-	TRBV27	TRBJ2-7	TGTGCCAGCAGTTTGGCAGGGATGGGCTACGAGCAGTACTTC	CASSLAGMGYEQYF
-	-	TRBV6-2/TRBV6-3	TRBJ1-1	TGTGCCAGCAGTTATTCAGCGAACACTGAAGCTTTCTTT	CASSYSANTEAFF
-	many	TRBV2	TRBJ2-1	TGTGCCAGCAGTGGGGGTAGCACCAATGAGCAGTTCTTC	CASSGGSTNEQFF
-	-	TRBV12-2	TRBJ2-3	TGTGCAAGGCCGGGAGTTCGAGGCACAGATACGCAGTATTTT	CARPGVRGTDTQYF
-	-	TRBV4-3	TRBJ1-1	TGCGCCAGCAGCCAAGATAATTCGATGAACACTGAAGCTTTCTTT	CASSQDNSMNTEAFF
TRBD2	many	TRBV6-6	TRBJ2-3	TGTGCCAGCAGTTACTATCGACTAGCGGGAAGCGCAGATACGCAGTATTTT	CASSYYRLAGSADTQYF
-	-	TRBV7-8	TRBJ2-7	TGTGCCAGCAGCTTCCAGCCTAGTAGCGAGCAGTACTTC	CASSFQPSSEQYF
-	few	TRBV9	TRBJ2-1	TGTGCCAGCAGCGTAGACTTCCCCTCCTACAATGAGCAGTTCTTC	CASSVDFPSYNEQFF
-	many	TRBV4-2	TRBJ1-1	TGTGCCAGCAGCCAAGGACTGCAGGGGAAGACTGAAGCTTTCTTT	CASSQGLQGKTEAFF
-	few	TRBV18	TRBJ2-3	TGTGCCAGCTCACCACACCTCACAGATACGCAGTATTTT	CASSPHLTDTQYF
TRBD1	-	TRBV27	TRBJ1-2	TGTGCCAGCTTGGGACAGGCTTCGTATGGCTACACCTTC	CASLGQASYGYTF
-	-	TRBV4-2	TRBJ2-1	TGTGCCAGCAGCCAAGATCTAGACGGTGGAAATGAGCAGTTCTTC	CASSQDLDGGNEQFF
-	-	TRBV18	TRBJ2-2	TGTGCCAGCTCAGCATTACAAATAAGGGAGACCGGGGAGCTGTTTTTT	CASSALQIRETGELFF
TRBD1	once	TRBV9	TRBJ2-7	TGTGCCAGCAGTCTGACAGGGGCAGCCTACGAGCAGTACTTC	CASSLTGAAYEQYF
-	-	TRBV4-1	TRBJ2-3	TGCGCCAGCAGCCGTGGGACGGTAACAGATACGCAGTATTTT	CASSRGTVTDTQYF
-	many	TRBV9	TRBJ2-3	TGTGCCAGCAGCTCCACCCCGGGACTGGACACAGATACGCAGTATTTT	CASSSTPGLDTDTQYF
TRBD1	-	TRBV15	TRBJ2-2	TGTGCCACCAGCAGGGACAGGGGTTCGACCGGGGAGCTGTTTTTT	CATSRDRGSTGELFF
-	few	TRBV20-1	TRBJ2-1	TGCAGTGCTAGAGATGCTGGTCATGAGCAGTTCTTC	CSARDAGHEQFF